The T cell receptor beta chain under discussion was sequenced for a study of OX40 agonist ivuxolimab in advanced cancers. In this sample, this clone turned up a few times. The CDR3 is 17 residues long. The germline CDR1 and CDR2 sequences are SGHNT and YYREEE (reference sequence). Trimming left V 0 bases short and J 0 bases short, with 16 bases between. The assay was immunoSEQ multiplex PCR, and TCRdb's table has in-frame clones only and misses some. The table records about 51,000 clones, about nine tenths of them present only once. This clonotype originated in an adult with an advanced solid tumor such as melanoma, head and neck, liver or kidney cancer. This rearrangement joins TRBV5-4 to TRBJ2-7; possibly TRBD1 or TRBD2 for D (5 bases each). Material: CD4+ or CD8+ T cells sorted from blood, obtained in a trial of the OX40 agonist ivuxolimab. The CDR3: CASSLGAGAAVSYEQYF. The CDR3 nucleotides are TGTGCCAGCAGCTTGGGGGCCGGGGCGGCTGTCTCCTACGAGCAGTACTTC.